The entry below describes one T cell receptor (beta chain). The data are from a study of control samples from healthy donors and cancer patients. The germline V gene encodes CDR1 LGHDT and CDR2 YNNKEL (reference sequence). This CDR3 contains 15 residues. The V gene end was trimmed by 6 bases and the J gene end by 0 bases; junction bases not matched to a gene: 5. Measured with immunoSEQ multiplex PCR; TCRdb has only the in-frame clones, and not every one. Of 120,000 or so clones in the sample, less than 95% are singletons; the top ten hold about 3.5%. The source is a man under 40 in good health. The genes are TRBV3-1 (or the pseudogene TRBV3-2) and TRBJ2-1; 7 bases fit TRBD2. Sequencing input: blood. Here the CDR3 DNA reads TGTGCCAGCAGTCCCACGGGGGGCTCCTACAATGAGCAGTTCTTC. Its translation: CASSPTGGSYNEQFF.